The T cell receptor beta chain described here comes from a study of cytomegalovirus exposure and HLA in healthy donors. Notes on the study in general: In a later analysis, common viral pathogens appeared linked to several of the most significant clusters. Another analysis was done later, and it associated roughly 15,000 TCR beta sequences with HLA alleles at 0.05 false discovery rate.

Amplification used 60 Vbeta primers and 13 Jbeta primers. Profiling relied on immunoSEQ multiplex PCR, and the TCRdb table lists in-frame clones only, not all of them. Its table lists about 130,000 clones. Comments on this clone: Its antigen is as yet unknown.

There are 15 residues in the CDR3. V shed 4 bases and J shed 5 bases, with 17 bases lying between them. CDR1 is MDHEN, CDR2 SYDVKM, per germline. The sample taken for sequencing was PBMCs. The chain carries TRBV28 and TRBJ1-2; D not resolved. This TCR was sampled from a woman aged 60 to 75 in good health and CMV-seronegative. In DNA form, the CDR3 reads TGTGCCAGCAGTTACCGCCCGGCAGGCCGGTATGGCTACACCTTC. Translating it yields CASSYRPAGRYGYTF.